This T cell receptor beta chain appears in the sequencing data of a study of radiation and T cells in renal cell carcinoma. Study-level background: Nephrectomy followed 15 Gy stereotactic body radiation by 4 weeks.

Time point noted: blood 2 weeks post-SBRT. Treatment of the sample: 15 Gy SBRT to primary tumor, nephrectomy 4 weeks later. Radiation-treated patients gave blood at baseline, week 2 and week 4. The tumor was a clear cell renal cell carcinoma. Study-wide findings and caveats: Top tumor clonotypes rose in blood 2 weeks post-radiation, then contracted.

A remark on this clone: Its antigen remains unidentified.

Data came from immunoSEQ multiplex PCR; TCRdb stores just in-frame clones and leaves some out. The repertoire includes 100,000 to 150,000 clones, 81% of them detected once, and 5.8% sits in the top ten. Deletions cut 6 bases from V and 0 bases from J, with 15 bases between. CDR1 MNHNY and CDR2 SVGAGI come from the germline V gene (reference sequence). The CDR3 extends over 15 amino acids. This receptor was obtained from a man aged 50-59 years with renal cell carcinoma. Material: blood, obtained from a patient whose treatment included radiotherapy and nephrectomy. This chain joins TRBV6-6 and TRBJ2-7, with D possibly matching TRBD2 (5 bases). The CDR3 region is CASSPHDRDSYEQYF. CDR3 coding DNA: TGTGCCAGCAGCCCTCATGACCGGGACTCCTACGAGCAGTACTTC.